This T cell receptor (beta chain) was profiled in a study of shared clonotypes between healthy human individuals. The study's findings and limits: Richness estimates generally favored naive over memory subsets. Non-shared clonotypes showed lower generation probabilities than clonotypes common to all four donors.

Sequenced by immunoSEQ multiplex PCR; TCRdb stores in-frame clones only, minus some. The table includes about 2.1 million clones, more than 85% detected once. A word on this clone: The antigen is undetermined.

Cells designated naive CD8 were CD45RO-negative and were positively selected for CCR7, with terminally differentiated effector memory CD45RA+ cells excluded. V gave up 5 bases and J gave up 2 bases, with 13 bases separating them. The CDR3 has 15 residues. Germline lookup yields CDR1 LGHNT and CDR2 FRNRAP. The sequenced sample consisted of naive CD8+ T cells from PBMCs. This chain connects TRBV12-5 to TRBJ2-1; tentatively, D is TRBD2 (6 bases). The sequence came from a man between 18 and 29 years old in good health. Some clones in this sample may be carry-over from other donors' samples. Written as DNA, the CDR3 is TGTGCTAGTGGTATGGCCGGGGGTCCCTACAATGAGCAGTTCTTC. Its protein is CASGMAGGPYNEQFF.